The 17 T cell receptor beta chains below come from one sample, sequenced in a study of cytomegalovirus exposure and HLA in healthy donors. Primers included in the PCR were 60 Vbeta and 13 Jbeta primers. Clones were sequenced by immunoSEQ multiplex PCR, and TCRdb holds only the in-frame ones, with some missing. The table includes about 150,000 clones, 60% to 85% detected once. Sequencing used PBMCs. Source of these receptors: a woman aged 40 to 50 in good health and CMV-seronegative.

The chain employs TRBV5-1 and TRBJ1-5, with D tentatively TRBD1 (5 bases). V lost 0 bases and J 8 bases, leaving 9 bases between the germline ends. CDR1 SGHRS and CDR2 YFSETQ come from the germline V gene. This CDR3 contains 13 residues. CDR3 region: CASSLGWGEPQHF. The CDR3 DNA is TGCGCCAGCAGCTTGGGCTGGGGGGAGCCCCAGCATTTT.

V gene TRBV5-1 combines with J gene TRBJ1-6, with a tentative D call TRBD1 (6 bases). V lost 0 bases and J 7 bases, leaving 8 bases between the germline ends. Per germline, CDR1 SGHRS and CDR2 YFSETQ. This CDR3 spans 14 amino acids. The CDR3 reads CASSLEGGNSPLHF. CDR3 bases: TGCGCCAGCAGCTTGGAGGGGGGGAATTCACCCCTCCACTTT. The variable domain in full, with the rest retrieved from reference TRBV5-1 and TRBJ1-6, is KAGVTQTPRYLIKTRGQQVTLSCSPISGHRSVSWYQQTPGQGLQFLFEYFSETQRNKGNFPGRFSGRQFSNSRSEMNVSTLELGDSALYLCASSLEGGNSPLHFGNGTRLTVT.

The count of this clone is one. CDR3 sequence: CASTSGGAVETQYF. The CDR3 DNA reads TGCGCCAGTACTAGCGGGGGGGCCGTCGAGACCCAGTACTTC. This chain connects TRBV5-1 to TRBJ2-5, with TRBD2 matching 13 bases. The V gene's germline CDR1 is SGHRS and CDR2 YFSETQ. Unmatched junction bases numbered 6, after V lost 8 bases and J lost 5 bases. The CDR3 consists of 14 residues. Full variable domain (remainder filled in from reference TRBV5-1 and TRBJ2-5): KAGVTQTPRYLIKTRGQQVTLSCSPISGHRSVSWYQQTPGQGLQFLFEYFSETQRNKGNFPGRFSGRQFSNSRSEMNVSTLELGDSALYLCASTSGGAVETQYFGPGTRLLVL.

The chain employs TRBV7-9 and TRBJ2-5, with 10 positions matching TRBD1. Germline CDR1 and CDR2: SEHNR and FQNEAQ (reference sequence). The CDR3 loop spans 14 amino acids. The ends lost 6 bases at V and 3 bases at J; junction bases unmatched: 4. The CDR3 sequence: CASRDGQGEETQYF. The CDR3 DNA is TGTGCCAGCAGAGACGGACAGGGGGAAGAGACCCAGTACTTC.

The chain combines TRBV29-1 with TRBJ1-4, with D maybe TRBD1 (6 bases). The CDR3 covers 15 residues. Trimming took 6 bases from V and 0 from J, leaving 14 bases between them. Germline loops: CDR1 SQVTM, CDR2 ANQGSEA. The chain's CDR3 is CSVGGQLTTNEKLFF. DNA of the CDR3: TGCAGCGTCGGAGGACAGTTAACAACTAATGAAAAACTGTTTTTT.

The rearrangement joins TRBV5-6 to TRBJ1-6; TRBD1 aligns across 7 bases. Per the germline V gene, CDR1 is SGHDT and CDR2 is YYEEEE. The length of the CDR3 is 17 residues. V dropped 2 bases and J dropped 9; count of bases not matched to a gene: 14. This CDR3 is CASSFKATGVRSSPLHF. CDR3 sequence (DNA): TGTGCCAGCAGCTTTAAGGCTACAGGGGTTCGAAGTTCACCCCTCCACTTT.

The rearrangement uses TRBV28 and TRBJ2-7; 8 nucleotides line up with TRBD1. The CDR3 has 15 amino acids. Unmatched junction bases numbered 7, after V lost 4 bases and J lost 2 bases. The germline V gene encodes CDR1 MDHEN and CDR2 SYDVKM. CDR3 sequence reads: CASSSGTGVPYEQYF. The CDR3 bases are TGTGCCAGCAGTTCGGGGACAGGAGTCCCCTACGAGCAGTACTTC.

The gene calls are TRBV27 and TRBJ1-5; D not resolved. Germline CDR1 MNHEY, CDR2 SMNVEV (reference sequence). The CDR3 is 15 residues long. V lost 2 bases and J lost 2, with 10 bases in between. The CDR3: CASSLTGYGNQPQHF. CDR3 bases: TGTGCCAGCAGTTTAACGGGATATGGCAATCAGCCCCAGCATTTT.

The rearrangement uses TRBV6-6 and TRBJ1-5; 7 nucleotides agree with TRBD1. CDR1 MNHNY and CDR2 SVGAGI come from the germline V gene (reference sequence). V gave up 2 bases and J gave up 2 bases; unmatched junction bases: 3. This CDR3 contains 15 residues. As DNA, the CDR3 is TGTGCCAGCAGTTACCGCACAGGGGGCAATCAGCCCCAGCATTTT. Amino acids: CASSYRTGGNQPQHF.

The CDR3 nucleotides are TGCGCCAGCAGCTTGGACAGCTTCATGAACACTGAAGCTTTCTTT. It translates to CASSLDSFMNTEAFF. This rearrangement joins TRBV5-1 to TRBJ1-1; D is ambiguous. V lost 0 bases and J lost 0, with 9 bases in between. Germline V CDR1 and CDR2: SGHRS, YFSETQ. The CDR3 covers 15 residues. The variable domain in full, completed from reference TRBV5-1 and TRBJ1-1, reads KAGVTQTPRYLIKTRGQQVTLSCSPISGHRSVSWYQQTPGQGLQFLFEYFSETQRNKGNFPGRFSGRQFSNSRSEMNVSTLELGDSALYLCASSLDSFMNTEAFFGQGTRLTVV.

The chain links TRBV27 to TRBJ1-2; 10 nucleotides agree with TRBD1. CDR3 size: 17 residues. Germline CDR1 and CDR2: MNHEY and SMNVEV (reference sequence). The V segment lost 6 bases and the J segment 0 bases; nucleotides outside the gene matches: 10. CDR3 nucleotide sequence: TGTGCCAGCAGGGGGACAGGGGTCACCCAAGCTAACTATGGCTACACCTTC. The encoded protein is CASRGTGVTQANYGYTF.

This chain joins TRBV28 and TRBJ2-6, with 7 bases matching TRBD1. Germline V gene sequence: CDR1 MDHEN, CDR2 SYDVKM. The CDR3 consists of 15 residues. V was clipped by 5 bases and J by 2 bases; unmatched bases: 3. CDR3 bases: TGTGCCAGCAGTACAGGGGCCACTGGGGCCAACGTCCTGACTTTC. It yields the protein CASSTGATGANVLTF.

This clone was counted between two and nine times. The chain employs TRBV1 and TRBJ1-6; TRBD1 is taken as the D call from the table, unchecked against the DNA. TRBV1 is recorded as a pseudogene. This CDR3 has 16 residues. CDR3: CTSSQECRVPNSPLHF. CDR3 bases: TGCACCAGCAGCCAAGAATGCAGGGTACCTAATTCACCCCTCCACTTT.

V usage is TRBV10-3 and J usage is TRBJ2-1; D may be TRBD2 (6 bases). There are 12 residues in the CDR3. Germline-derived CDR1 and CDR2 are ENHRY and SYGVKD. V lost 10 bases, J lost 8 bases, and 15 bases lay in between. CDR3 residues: CATQGGPDEQFF. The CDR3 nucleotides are TGTGCCACCCAAGGAGGGCCCGATGAGCAGTTCTTC.

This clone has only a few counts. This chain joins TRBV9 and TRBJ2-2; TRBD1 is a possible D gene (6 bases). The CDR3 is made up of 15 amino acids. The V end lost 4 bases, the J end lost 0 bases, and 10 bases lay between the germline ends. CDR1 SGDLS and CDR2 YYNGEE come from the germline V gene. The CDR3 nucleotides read TGTGCCAGCAGCAAGAGGGGGACGAACACCGGGGAGCTGTTTTTT. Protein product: CASSKRGTNTGELFF.

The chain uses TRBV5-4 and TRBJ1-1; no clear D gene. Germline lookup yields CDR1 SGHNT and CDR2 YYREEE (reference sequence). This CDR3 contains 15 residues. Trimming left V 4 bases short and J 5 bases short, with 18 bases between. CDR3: CASSPGGRSGTEAFF. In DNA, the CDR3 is TGTGCCAGCAGCCCGGGAGGCCGGTCGGGGACTGAAGCTTTCTTT.

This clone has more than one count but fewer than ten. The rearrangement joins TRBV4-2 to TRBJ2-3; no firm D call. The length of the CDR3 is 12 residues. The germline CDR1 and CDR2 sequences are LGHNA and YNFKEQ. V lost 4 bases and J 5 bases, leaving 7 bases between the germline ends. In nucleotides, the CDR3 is TGTGCCAGCAGCCCGGGTGGAGATACGCAGTATTTT. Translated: CASSPGGDTQYF.